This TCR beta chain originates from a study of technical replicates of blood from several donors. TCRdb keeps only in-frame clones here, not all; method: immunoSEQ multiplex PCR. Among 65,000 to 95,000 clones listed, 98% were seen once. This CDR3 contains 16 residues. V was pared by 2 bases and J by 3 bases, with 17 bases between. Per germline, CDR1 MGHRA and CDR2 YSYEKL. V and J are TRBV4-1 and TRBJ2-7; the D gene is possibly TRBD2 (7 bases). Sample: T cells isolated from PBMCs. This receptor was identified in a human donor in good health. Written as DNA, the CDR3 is TGCGCCAGCAGCCAATTGGTGGCGGGGGCGGGCTACGAGCAGTACTTC. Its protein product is CASSQLVAGAGYEQYF.